The source of this T cell receptor beta chain is a study of metastatic and nonmetastatic thyroid tumors. About the research overall: Malignant thyroid and benign thyroid patients provided blood and tumor or nodule tissue whose repertoires were compared. Study-level points and caveats: Within blood and tumor, benign nodules reportedly had significantly lower TCR beta diversity than malignant thyroid tumors did.

Germline V lookup: CDR1 SGHRS, CDR2 YFSETQ. The CDR3 consists of 11 residues. Nobody among the patients had been given any treatment before thyroid surgery. In regard to this clone: The antigen is unknown. A much larger clone differs from this one at a single base, so this may be a read error.

Under the authors' procedure: Between-group CDR3 differences, defined by clinicopathological status, yielded a distant-metastasis classifier for papillary thyroid cancer. TCRdb re-analyzed the PCR reads using MiXCR. For this entry, the V and J calls and clone size follow TCRdb and not the study's own pipeline. The sample lists some 69,000 clones, approximately 14% seen once, with under 8% in the top ten. The V gene is TRBV5-1, the J gene TRBJ2-5; D gene uncertain. The clonotype originates from a male donor with papillary thyroid cancer or a benign thyroid nodule (not recorded which). Some clones in this sample may be carry-over from other donors' samples. Sequencing was performed on blood. The chain's CDR3 is CASSAEDTQYF. In nucleotides, the CDR3 is TGCGCCAGCAGCGCGGAAGATACCCAGTACTTC.